The clone carrying this T cell receptor (beta chain) occurred many times. As yet, its antigen is unknown. Regarding time point: sample taken at primary tumor resection. The sequenced material consisted of unsorted whole RNA from tumor, nontumor lung or frozen PBMC. This entry belongs to a study of spatial heterogeneity in lung cancer. Study context: In the raw reads, each unique TCR and UMI combination was present more than ten times on average.

The study's findings and limits: Blood contained ubiquitous expanded tumor TCRs more at resection than at follow-up.

A unique molecular identifier was carried by every single TCR cDNA molecule. TCRdb fed the 5' RACE reads into MiXCR, producing one record per CDR3 protein. The data show tens of thousands of distinct CDR3 sequences, less than 9% seen once. This TCR was sampled from a female donor with early-stage non-small cell lung cancer. Sequencing used PBMCs, obtained at surgery.

The CDR3 DNA reads as TGTGCCAGCAGTTTGATCCCCGGGGGGAGGAACACAGATACGCAGTATTTT. Amino acids: CASSLIPGGRNTDTQYF. J is TRBJ2-3 and V is TRBV12-3 or TRBV12-4; 7 positions match TRBD2. V gave up 3 bases and J gave up 2 bases; unmatched junction bases: 11. The CDR3 has 17 residues.